The 26 T cell receptor beta chains given below trace back to one sample, sequenced in a study of read filtering for tumor transcriptome and immune sequencing. The library was built from 400 ng RNA with molecular barcoded adaptors for alpha/delta and beta/gamma chains. TCRdb processed the reads anew with MiXCR; each CDR3 protein has one entry. Among roughly 60,000 distinct CDR3 sequences, around 20% were seen once, and the ten largest hold about 17%. The sample was a population of CD138-negative cells sorted from bone marrow. The origin of the receptors is a donor at least 40 years old with multiple myeloma.

This clonotype was detected ten times or more. This sequence joins TRBV5-1 and TRBJ2-1; a possible D gene is TRBD2 (5 bases). This CDR3 contains 14 residues. CDR1 is SGHRS, CDR2 YFSETQ, per germline. Between the trimmed V and J ends, which lost 4 bases and 6 bases, there was a span of 14 bases. This chain's CDR3 is CASSAQRRSNEQFF. CDR3 bases: TGCGCCAGCAGCGCCCAGCGGAGATCCAATGAGCAGTTCTTC.

There are many counts of this clonotype. The chain joins TRBV7-9 to TRBJ2-7; 7 bases align to TRBD1. In germline, CDR1 is SEHNR, CDR2 FQNEAQ (reference sequence). This CDR3 is built from 14 residues. The junction had 7 bases not matched to a gene; V was cut back by 1 base and J by 7 bases. This chain's CDR3 is CASSLVPNRGEQYF. CDR3 nucleotide sequence: TGTGCCAGCAGCTTAGTCCCGAACAGGGGTGAGCAGTACTTC.

This clonotype has ten or more counts. This chain connects TRBV5-5 to TRBJ2-3, with 9 bases aligning to TRBD2. V was pared by 0 bases and J by 6 bases, with 2 bases of the junction left unmatched. The V gene's germline CDR1 is SGHKS and CDR2 YYEKEE (reference sequence). The CDR3 is 14 amino acids. Here the CDR3 DNA reads TGTGCCAGCAGCTTGGGTGCGGGAGGGGATACGCAGTATTTT. Its protein is CASSLGAGGDTQYF.

This clonotype has at least ten counts. This chain links TRBV20-1 with TRBJ1-6; unclear D gene. Germline V CDR1 and CDR2: DFQATT, SNEGSKA (reference sequence). The V and J ends lost 3 bases and 8 bases respectively, with 23 bases between them. CDR3 length equals 17 residues. This CDR3 reads CSARDDRSTGWDSPLHF. The DNA of the CDR3 is TGCAGTGCTAGGGACGATAGATCCACGGGATGGGATTCACCCCTCCACTTT.

In this sample, this clonotype turned up many times. The chain combines TRBV11-2 with TRBJ2-2; D remains ambiguous. V lost 5 bases and J 8 bases, leaving 9 bases between the germline ends. This CDR3 region has 12 residues. CDR1 and CDR2 from the germline V gene are SGHAT and FQNNGV. The CDR3 loop reads CASSPHGGELFF. CDR3 in DNA: TGTGCCAGCAGCCCTCATGGTGGGGAGCTGTTTTTT.

Turning to this clonotype: Given a much more abundant clone one base away, this may be a read error. The CDR3 DNA reads TGTGCCAGTAGGGGGGGTGTCGCGGGAGTGCGCAATGAGGAGTTCTTC. This codes for CASRGGVAGVRNEEFF. The V gene is TRBV19, the J gene TRBJ2-1; 7 bases align to TRBD2. The CDR3 has 16 residues. The germline gives CDR1 LNHDA, CDR2 SQIVND (reference sequence).

This sequence joins TRBV4-3 and TRBJ1-1; 7 positions match TRBD1. Germline lookup yields CDR1 LGHNA and CDR2 YSLEER. The CDR3 spans 13 residues. Trimming cost V 2 bases and J 3 bases; bases outside gene matches: 0. CDR3 region: CASSQTGDTEAFF. Written as DNA, the CDR3 is TGCGCCAGCAGCCAAACAGGGGACACTGAAGCTTTCTTT.

This clonotype occurred many times. V gene TRBV2 combines with J gene TRBJ2-1; D remains unclear. V lost 4 bases to trimming and J lost 6 bases, with 13 bases between them. The CDR3 is 14 residues long. Germline loops: CDR1 SNHLY, CDR2 FYNNEI. CDR3 protein: CASSGRFLLNEQFF. The CDR3 nucleotides read TGTGCCAGCAGTGGACGGTTCCTCCTCAATGAGCAGTTCTTC.

This clonotype has ten or more counts. V and J are TRBV20-1 and TRBJ2-1; 9 nucleotides agree with TRBD2. The ends lost 6 bases at V and 9 bases at J; junction bases unmatched: 12. CDR3 length: 14 amino acids. Germline V gene data show CDR1 as DFQATT and CDR2 as SNEGSKA (reference sequence). CDR3 DNA: TGCAGTGCGATACTAGCGGGCCCTCTAGGTGAGCAGTTCTTC. The encoded protein is CSAILAGPLGEQFF.

Worth noting for this clonotype: Given a much more abundant clone one base away, this may be a read error. The conserved phenylalanine or tryptophan normally closing the CDR3 is absent here, so this likely arose from a read error. The chain links TRBV29-1 to TRBJ1-1, with TRBD1 matching 8 bases. The CDR3 runs 14 residues. Germline V gene sequence: CDR1 SQVTM, CDR2 ANQGSEA. The junction had 11 bases not matched to a gene; V was cut back by 7 bases and J by 4 bases. The CDR3: CSASGRGRGTEAFS. DNA of the CDR3: TGCAGCGCGTCAGGCAGGGGGCGCGGCACTGAAGCTTTCTCT.

This clonotype was counted many times. The chain uses TRBV4-2 and TRBJ2-2, with 7 bases that match TRBD1. Germline V gene data show CDR1 as LGHNA and CDR2 as YNFKEQ. CDR3 length: 17 amino acids. The V gene end was trimmed by 0 bases and the J gene end by 3 bases; junction bases not matched to a gene: 7. CDR3 nucleotide sequence: TGTGCCAGCAGCCAAGAAGGTCAGGGGGTGGACACCGGGGAGCTGTTTTTT. Protein: CASSQEGQGVDTGELFF.

This clonotype has ten or more counts. V usage is TRBV9 and J usage is TRBJ2-2; D is uncertain. This CDR3 region has 16 residues. Trimming left V 4 bases short and J 4 bases short, with 17 bases between. Germline CDR1 is SGDLS and CDR2 is YYNGEE. The DNA for the CDR3 is TGTGCCAGCAGCATCGGACCCCCGAGGTTCACCGGGGAGCTGTTTTTT. The encoded protein is CASSIGPPRFTGELFF.

The chain joins TRBV25-1 to TRBJ1-2; D may be TRBD1 (6 bases). This CDR3 comprises 14 residues. Looked up from germline, CDR1 is MGHDK and CDR2 is SYGVNS. Between the trimmed V and J ends, which lost 4 bases and 4 bases, there was a span of 13 bases. The CDR3 loop reads CASSGGGAGYGYTF. The CDR3 nucleotides are TGTGCCAGCAGTGGGGGGGGGGCCGGCTATGGCTACACCTTC.

As regards this clonotype: A much more abundant neighbour one base away suggests this may be a read error. The chain recombines TRBV5-1 with TRBJ1-1, with D uncertain. V was trimmed by 3 bases and J by 1 base, leaving 10 bases between them. The CDR3 is made up of 14 amino acids. Germline V CDR1 and CDR2: SGHRS, YFSETQ. CDR3 nucleotides: TGCGCCAGCAGCTGGACCGAATCGAACACTGAAGCTTTCTTT. As protein: CASSWTESNTEAFF.

This clonotype was picked up many times. V usage is TRBV14 and J usage is TRBJ1-3, with a weak D call TRBD1 (5 bases). This CDR3 has 16 residues. Trimming left V 3 bases short and J 3 bases short, with 15 bases between. Looked up from germline, CDR1 is SGHDN and CDR2 is FVKESK. The CDR3 DNA reads as TGTGCCAGCAGCCATCTCCGGGACCGAATTGGAAACACCATATATTTT. Translating gives CASSHLRDRIGNTIYF.

This clonotype has at least ten counts. The chain is built from TRBV12-3 or TRBV12-4 and TRBJ1-1; no definite D call. V lost 7 bases and J lost 0, with 9 bases in between. This CDR3 has 13 residues. The CDR3 loop is CASTRHMNTEAFF. In nucleotides, the CDR3 is TGTGCCAGCACCCGACATATGAACACTGAAGCTTTCTTT.

About this clonotype itself: This clone may be a read error of a much larger clone one base away. The chain links TRBV7-8 to TRBJ1-2, with 9 bases aligning to TRBD1. The CDR3 loop spans 15 amino acids. The V gene end was trimmed by 1 base and the J gene end by 7 bases; junction bases not matched to a gene: 7. In germline, CDR1 is SGHVS, CDR2 FQNEAQ. CDR3 loop: CASSLDGTGSSGYTF. CDR3 DNA: TGTGCCAGCAGCTTAGATGGGACAGGGAGCTCTGGCTACACCTTC.

This clonotype was observed at least ten times. This chain uses TRBV6-1 with TRBJ2-7; 10 bases line up with TRBD1. V lost 7 bases to trimming and J lost 3 bases; unmatched junction nucleotides: 3. Germline V gene sequence: CDR1 MNHNS, CDR2 SASEGT. There are 13 residues in the CDR3. Written as DNA, the CDR3 is TGTGCCAGCACCGGGACAGGGGTCTACGAGCAGTACTTC. Its translation is CASTGTGVYEQYF.

A single count supports this clonotype. A read error may be the cause here, since a much bigger clone is one base away. V and J are TRBV7-8 and TRBJ1-5; D gene ambiguous. Germline CDR1 reads SGHVS; CDR2 reads FQNEAQ. CDR3 length equals 14 residues. The CDR3 sequence: CASSLVTRNQSQHF. CDR3 DNA sequence: TGTGCCAGCAGCTTAGTAACAAGGAATCAGTCCCAGCATTTT.

This clonotype was found a few times. This chain connects TRBV29-1 to TRBJ1-1, with TRBD1 identical over 9 bases. CDR1 and CDR2 from the germline V gene are SQVTM and ANQGSEA. This CDR3 spans 11 amino acids. V shed 7 bases, J shed 4 bases, and the junction held 1 base outside the gene matches. CDR3 sequence (DNA): TGCAGCGCGGACAGGGGCACTGAAGCTTTCTTT. Its translation is CSADRGTEAFF.

The rearrangement joins TRBV6-5 to TRBJ1-6; weak D call: TRBD1 (5 bases). This CDR3 comprises 15 residues. V was cut by 0 bases and J by 9 bases, with 12 bases left in between. Germline CDR1 and CDR2: MNHEY and SVGAGI. In nucleotides, the CDR3 is TGTGCCAGCAGTTACTCGTCAGGGTTTAGTTCACCCCTCCACTTT. It is translated as CASSYSSGFSSPLHF.

This clonotype is categorized as medium-sized (0.01 to 0.1%). The chain couples TRBV20-1 to TRBJ1-1, with a weak D call TRBD1 (6 bases). The V gene lost 3 bases and the J gene lost 4 bases, with 12 bases spanning the gap. This CDR3 is built from 13 residues. The germline V gene has CDR1 DFQATT and CDR2 SNEGSKA (reference sequence). The CDR3 nucleotides read TGCAGTGCTAGTGGCAGGGGCGGCACTGAAGCTTTCTTT. Translated, it gives CSASGRGGTEAFF.

The chain carries TRBV7-2 and TRBJ2-3; no definite D call. CDR3 length equals 12 residues. The V and J ends lost 5 bases and 4 bases respectively, with 7 bases between them. CDR1 is SGHTA, CDR2 FQGNSA, per germline. CDR3 sequence reads: CASSQDSDTQYF. The CDR3 nucleotides are TGTGCCAGCAGCCAGGATTCAGATACGCAGTATTTT. Looking up the rest from reference TRBV7-2 and TRBJ2-3 gives the full variable domain: GAGVSQSPSNKVTEKGKDVELRCDPISGHTALYWYRQSLGQGLEFLIYFQGNSAPDKSGLPSDRFSAERTGGSVSTLTIQRTQQEDSAVYLCASSQDSDTQYFGPGTRLTVL.

This clonotype was picked up many times. The rearrangement links TRBV24-1 to TRBJ2-1; the match to TRBD1 covers 8 bases. The CDR3 has 16 residues. The trim removed 1 base at V and 5 bases at J, leaving 6 bases unmatched. CDR1 KGHDR and CDR2 SFDVKD come from the germline V gene. CDR3 sequence reads: CATSDFSQGAHNEQFF. CDR3 nucleotides: TGTGCCACCAGTGATTTTTCCCAGGGGGCCCACAATGAGCAGTTCTTC.

As regards this clonotype: The CDR3 ends on some other residue instead of the conserved phenylalanine or tryptophan, so this is likely a read error. It is unclear where the CDR3 begins or ends on the DNA, so no DNA is shown, and the CDR3 is as TCRdb lists it. The V call is TRBV7-8, the J call TRBJ2-1. Germline V lookup: CDR1 SGHVS, CDR2 FQNEAQ. The CDR3 spans 13 residues, counting both ends. The chain's CDR3 is CASSSGGFNEQFL.

The chain couples TRBV12-3 or TRBV12-4 to TRBJ2-7; 8 bases agree with TRBD1. The CDR3 totals 15 residues. The trim removed 7 bases at V and 5 bases at J, leaving 13 bases unmatched. The CDR3 is CASNRQGYGFDEQYF. The CDR3, as DNA: TGTGCCAGCAATCGACAGGGGTATGGCTTTGACGAGCAGTACTTC.